These 17 T cell receptor beta chains came from one sample sequenced in a study of blood T cell repertoires in COVID-19. TCRdb keeps only in-frame clones here, not all; method: immunoSEQ multiplex PCR. This sample has a few hundred thousand clones, with around nine tenths found just once. The sample comprised peripheral blood. These receptors originate from a man aged 35 to 55 who had recovered from COVID-19.

There are a few counts of this clone. The chain combines TRBV5-4 with TRBJ1-2, with D perhaps TRBD1 (6 bases). V gave up 1 base and J gave up 3 bases, with 7 bases separating them. Germline V gene lookup returns CDR1 SGHNT and CDR2 YYREEE (reference sequence). The CDR3 length is 13 residues. The CDR3 protein is CASSLPGDYGYTF. The CDR3 DNA follows: TGTGCCAGCAGCTTGCCAGGGGACTATGGCTACACCTTC.

The chain recombines TRBV5-1 with TRBJ2-3; 9 bases are a match to TRBD1. The germline CDR1 and CDR2 sequences are SGHRS and YFSETQ. The CDR3 has 15 residues. Unmatched junction bases numbered 3, after V lost 4 bases and J lost 0 bases. The CDR3 region is CASSQDRGSTDTQYF. The CDR3, as DNA: TGCGCCAGCAGCCAGGACAGGGGCAGCACAGATACGCAGTATTTT.

This clone was recorded once. CDR3 coding DNA: TGTGCCAGCAGCGTAGAGGGGGGGCGTCCGTACGAGCAGTACTTC. Residues: CASSVEGGRPYEQYF. The chain is built from TRBV9 and TRBJ2-7, with D possibly matching TRBD2 (7 bases). CDR1 is SGDLS, CDR2 YYNGEE, per germline. V was clipped by 0 bases and J by 4 bases, with 14 bases between them. CDR3 length: 15 residues.

This chain connects TRBV4-2 to TRBJ2-1; 15 bases are shared with TRBD2. V was clipped by 1 base and J by 0 bases; unmatched bases: 7. The CDR3 contains 20 residues. Germline V gives CDR1 LGHNA, CDR2 YNFKEQ. CDR3 region: CASSQGRRTSGRASYNEQFF. In DNA, the CDR3 is TGTGCCAGCAGCCAAGGGAGAAGGACTAGCGGGAGGGCCTCCTACAATGAGCAGTTCTTC.

This chain connects TRBV20-1 to TRBJ2-1; 7 bases map to TRBD2. The CDR3 sequence is 16 residues long. J gave up 0 bases and V 6 bases, and 11 bases lay outside the gene matches. The germline gives CDR1 DFQATT, CDR2 SNEGSKA (reference sequence). DNA of the CDR3: TGCAGTGCGAGTATACTAGCGCTTACCTCCTACAATGAGCAGTTCTTC. It codes for CSASILALTSYNEQFF.

V usage is TRBV9 and J usage is TRBJ2-1; a possible D gene is TRBD2 (6 bases). Trimming took off 0 bases at V and 5 bases at J, with 18 bases between the two ends. The CDR3 runs 17 residues. Germline V CDR1 and CDR2: SGDLS, YYNGEE. CDR3 bases: TGTGCCAGCAGCGTAGTGGCGGGAAACTCTGGAAACAATGAGCAGTTCTTC. As protein: CASSVVAGNSGNNEQFF.

The CDR3 bases are TGTGCCACCAGTGATTTCAGGACTAACTATGGCTACACCTTC. Translating gives CATSDFRTNYGYTF. This chain connects TRBV24-1 to TRBJ1-2; D gene ambiguous. V lost 1 base and J 0 bases, leaving 5 bases between the germline ends. CDR1 KGHDR and CDR2 SFDVKD come from the germline V gene. The CDR3 consists of 14 residues.

This rearrangement joins TRBV4-1 to TRBJ2-3, with TRBD2 matching over 10 bases. Germline CDR1 MGHRA, CDR2 YSYEKL. V lost 1 base and J lost 5; bases outside the gene matches: 12. The CDR3 sequence is 18 residues long. The CDR3 loop is CASSQGGAQRGGRDTQYF. CDR3 coding DNA: TGCGCCAGCAGCCAAGGAGGGGCCCAGCGGGGGGGCCGAGATACGCAGTATTTT.

The chain is built from TRBV9 and TRBJ2-7, with D unclear. The CDR3 has 15 residues. Germline CDR1 is SGDLS and CDR2 is YYNGEE. Trimming removed 0 bases at V and 0 bases at J, with 10 bases between. The CDR3 reads CASSVARDNSYEQYF. In DNA form, the CDR3 reads TGTGCCAGCAGCGTAGCGCGAGACAACTCCTACGAGCAGTACTTC.

The chain is built from TRBV4-3 and TRBJ1-2; tentatively, D is TRBD1 (5 bases). Germline values: CDR1 LGHNA, CDR2 YSLEER. Trimming shortened V by 0 bases and J by 1 base, and 9 bases separated the two germline ends. The CDR3 sequence is 15 residues long. CDR3 in amino acids: CASSQDLGGNYGYTF. DNA for the CDR3: TGCGCCAGCAGCCAAGATTTGGGGGGTAACTATGGCTACACCTTC.

Only a few counts were recorded for this clone. The gene calls are TRBV7-9 and TRBJ2-1; TRBD2 aligns across 7 bases. This CDR3 comprises 14 residues. V lost 0 bases to trimming and J lost 9 bases; unmatched junction nucleotides: 5. Germline assignment: CDR1 SEHNR and CDR2 FQNEAQ (reference sequence). CDR3 loop: CASSLAVAGGEQFF. The DNA of the CDR3 is TGTGCCAGCAGCTTAGCGGTAGCGGGCGGTGAGCAGTTCTTC.

The CDR3 nucleotides read TGTGCCAGCACTTGGCGGGAGGCGCTGACCCAGTACTTC. Protein: CASTWREALTQYF. The rearrangement uses TRBV5-8 and TRBJ2-5; TRBD2 aligns across 8 bases. This CDR3 spans 13 amino acids. Trimming at V came to 6 bases and at J to 7 bases, leaving 8 bases not matched to a gene. Germline assignment: CDR1 SGHTS and CDR2 YDEGEE. The complete variable domain, with remaining parts taken from reference TRBV5-8 and TRBJ2-5, reads EAGVTQSPTHLIKTRGQQATLRCSPISGHTSVYWYQQALGLGLQFLLWYDEGEERNRGNFPPRFSGRQFPNYSSELNVNALELEDSALYLCASTWREALTQYFGPGTRLLVL.

For this clone: Mismatch with germline at one junction end may stem from a read error. This chain links TRBV6-1 with TRBJ2-1, with a tentative D call TRBD1 (6 bases). The germline V gene has CDR1 MNHNS and CDR2 SASEGT. This CDR3 has 14 residues. The CDR3: CASSEGPVQGKGLF. CDR3 sequence (DNA): TGTGCCAGCAGTGAAGGGCCCGTACAGGGAAAAGGGCTCTTC.

The V and J genes are TRBV9 and TRBJ2-7; 7 nucleotides agree with TRBD2. Germline trimming cut 2 bases from V and 6 bases from J; bases unmatched to any gene: 14. This CDR3 spans 16 amino acids. Germline V gene lookup returns CDR1 SGDLS and CDR2 YYNGEE. The CDR3 is CASSVAGSGYPPEQYF. The CDR3 DNA sequence: TGTGCCAGCAGCGTGGCGGGTAGCGGGTATCCGCCCGAGCAGTACTTC.

This chain uses TRBV4-1 with TRBJ2-7; 13 bases are a match to TRBD2. Germline V gene sequence: CDR1 MGHRA, CDR2 YSYEKL. The CDR3 has 17 amino acids. Unmatched junction bases numbered 4, after V lost 2 bases and J lost 0 bases. This CDR3 is CASSQPGLAGNSYEQYF. The CDR3 DNA follows: TGCGCCAGCAGCCAACCGGGACTAGCGGGGAACTCCTACGAGCAGTACTTC.

This clone was observed a single time. The chain has TRBV2 and TRBJ1-1; a possible D gene is TRBD1 (5 bases). Germline CDR1 SNHLY, CDR2 FYNNEI. The CDR3 extends over 13 amino acids. The ends were cut back, 3 bases at V and 1 base at J, with 6 bases in the middle. The CDR3 DNA is TGTGCCAGCAGTGAGGGGGGGAACACTGAAGCTTTCTTT. It is translated as CASSEGGNTEAFF.

This clone appeared once. V and J are TRBV3-1 (or the pseudogene TRBV3-2) and TRBJ2-5; 7 bases match TRBD2. Trimming cost V 4 bases and J 0 bases; bases outside gene matches: 14. The CDR3 totals 18 residues. The germline CDR1 and CDR2 sequences are LGHDT and YNNKEL (reference sequence). CDR3 sequence reads: CASSPPDHRGTNQETQYF. Here the CDR3 DNA reads TGTGCCAGCAGCCCACCTGATCATCGGGGGACTAACCAAGAGACCCAGTACTTC.